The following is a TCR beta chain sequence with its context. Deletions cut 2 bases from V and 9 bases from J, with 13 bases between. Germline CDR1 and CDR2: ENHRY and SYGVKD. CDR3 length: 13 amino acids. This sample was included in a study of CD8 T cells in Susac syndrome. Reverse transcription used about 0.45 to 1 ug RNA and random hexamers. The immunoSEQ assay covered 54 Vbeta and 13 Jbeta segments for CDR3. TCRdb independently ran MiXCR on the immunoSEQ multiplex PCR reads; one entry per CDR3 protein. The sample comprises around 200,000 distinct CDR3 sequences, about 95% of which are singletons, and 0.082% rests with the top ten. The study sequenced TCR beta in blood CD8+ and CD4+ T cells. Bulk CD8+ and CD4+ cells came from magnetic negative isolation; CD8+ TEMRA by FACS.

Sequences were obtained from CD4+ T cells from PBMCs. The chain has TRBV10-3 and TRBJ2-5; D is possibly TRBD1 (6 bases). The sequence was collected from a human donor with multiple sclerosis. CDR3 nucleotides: TGTGCCATCAGTGAGGACCGGAAGGGGGCCCAGTACTTC. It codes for CAISEDRKGAQYF.